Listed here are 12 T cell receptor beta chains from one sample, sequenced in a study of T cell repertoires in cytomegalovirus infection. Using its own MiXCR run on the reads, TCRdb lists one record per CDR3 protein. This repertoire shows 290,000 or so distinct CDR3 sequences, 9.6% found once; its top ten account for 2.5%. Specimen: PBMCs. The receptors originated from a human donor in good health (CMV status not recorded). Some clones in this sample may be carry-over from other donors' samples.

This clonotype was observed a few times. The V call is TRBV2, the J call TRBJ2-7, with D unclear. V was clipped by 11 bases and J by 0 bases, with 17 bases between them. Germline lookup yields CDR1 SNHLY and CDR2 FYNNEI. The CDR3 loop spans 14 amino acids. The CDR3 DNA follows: TGTGCCGGCTACGGAAAACCGAACTCCTACGAGCAGTACGTC. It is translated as CAGYGKPNSYEQYV.

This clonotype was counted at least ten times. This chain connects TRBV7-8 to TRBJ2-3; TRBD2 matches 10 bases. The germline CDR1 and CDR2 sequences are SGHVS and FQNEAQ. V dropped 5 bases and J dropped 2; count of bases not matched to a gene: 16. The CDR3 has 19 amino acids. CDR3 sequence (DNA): TGTGCCAGCAGCGCTAGTCGCGGCCCTCTAGCGGGGGACACAGATACGCAGTATTTT. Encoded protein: CASSASRGPLAGDTDTQYF.

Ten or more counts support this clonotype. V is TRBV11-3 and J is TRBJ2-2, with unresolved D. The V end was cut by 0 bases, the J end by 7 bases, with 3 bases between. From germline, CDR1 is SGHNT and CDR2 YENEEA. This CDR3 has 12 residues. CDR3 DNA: TGTGCCAGCAGCTTAGATTTCGGGGAGCTGTTTTTT. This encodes CASSLDFGELFF.

The CDR3 DNA is TGTGCCAGCAGCCTCCCCATCGGAGGGGTTCAGCCCCAGCATTTT. Protein sequence: CASSLPIGGVQPQHF. The V call is TRBV28, the J call TRBJ1-5; a possible D gene is TRBD1 (5 bases). V dropped 6 bases and J dropped 6 bases, with 18 bases sitting between them. The CDR3 runs 15 residues. CDR1 and CDR2 (germline): MDHEN, SYDVKM.

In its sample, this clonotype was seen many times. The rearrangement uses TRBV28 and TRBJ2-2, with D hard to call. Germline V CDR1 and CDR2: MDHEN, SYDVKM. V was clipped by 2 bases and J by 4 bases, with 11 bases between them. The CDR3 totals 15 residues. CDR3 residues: CASSLSERSTGELFF. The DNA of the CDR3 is TGTGCCAGCAGTTTAAGCGAGAGGTCCACCGGGGAGCTGTTTTTT. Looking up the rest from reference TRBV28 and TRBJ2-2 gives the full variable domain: DVKVTQSSRYLVKRTGEKVFLECVQDMDHENMFWYRQDPGLGLRLIYFSYDVKMKEKGDIPEGYSVSREKKERFSLILESASTNQTSMYLCASSLSERSTGELFFGEGSRLTVL.

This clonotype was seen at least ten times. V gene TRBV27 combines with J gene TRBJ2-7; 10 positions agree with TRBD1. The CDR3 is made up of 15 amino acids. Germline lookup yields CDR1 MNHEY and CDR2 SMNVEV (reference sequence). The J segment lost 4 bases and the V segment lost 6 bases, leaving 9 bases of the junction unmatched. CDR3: CASSPLTGGLYEQYF. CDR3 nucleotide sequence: TGTGCCAGCAGCCCCTTGACAGGGGGCCTTTACGAGCAGTACTTC.

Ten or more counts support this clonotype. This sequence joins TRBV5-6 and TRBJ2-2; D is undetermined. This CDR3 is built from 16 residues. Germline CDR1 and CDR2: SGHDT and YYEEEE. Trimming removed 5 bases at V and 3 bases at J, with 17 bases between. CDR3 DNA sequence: TGTGCCAGCAGATTAGGGTCCAGGACCTACACCGGGGAGCTGTTTTTT. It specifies CASRLGSRTYTGELFF. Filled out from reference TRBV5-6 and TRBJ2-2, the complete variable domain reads DAGVTQSPTHLIKTRGQQVTLRCSPKSGHDTVSWYQQALGQGPQFIFQYYEEEERQRGNFPDRFSGHQFPNYSSELNVNALLLGDSALYLCASRLGSRTYTGELFFGEGSRLTVL.

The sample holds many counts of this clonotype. For the CDR3, the DNA is TGTGCCAGCAGTTTGGTCTACGAGCAGTACTTC. Protein: CASSLVYEQYF. The chain combines TRBV6-2 or TRBV6-3 with TRBJ2-7, with D unresolved. CDR1 and CDR2 from the germline V gene are MNHEY and SVGEGT. The CDR3 spans 11 residues. With 4 bases removed from V and 3 bases from J, the gap between germline ends came to 4 bases.

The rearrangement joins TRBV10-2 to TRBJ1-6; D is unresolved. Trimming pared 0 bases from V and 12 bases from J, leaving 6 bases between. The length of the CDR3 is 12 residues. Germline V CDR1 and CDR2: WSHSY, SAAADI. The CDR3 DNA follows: TGCGCCAGCAGTGAGTCGAAGGGACCCCTCCACTTT. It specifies CASSESKGPLHF.

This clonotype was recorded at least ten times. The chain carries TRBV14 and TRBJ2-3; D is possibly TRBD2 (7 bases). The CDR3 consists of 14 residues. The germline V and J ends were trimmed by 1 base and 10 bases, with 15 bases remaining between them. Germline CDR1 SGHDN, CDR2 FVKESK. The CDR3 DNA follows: TGTGCCAGCAGCCAAGGCGGGGGCCGGGGATCGCAGTATTTT. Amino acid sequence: CASSQGGGRGSQYF.

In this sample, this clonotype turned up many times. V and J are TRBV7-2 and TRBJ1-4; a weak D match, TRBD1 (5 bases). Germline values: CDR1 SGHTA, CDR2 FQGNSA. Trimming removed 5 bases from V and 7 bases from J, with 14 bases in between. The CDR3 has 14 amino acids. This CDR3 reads CASSRGLRGEKLFF. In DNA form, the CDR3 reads TGTGCCAGCAGCCGCGGGCTTAGGGGTGAAAAACTGTTTTTT.

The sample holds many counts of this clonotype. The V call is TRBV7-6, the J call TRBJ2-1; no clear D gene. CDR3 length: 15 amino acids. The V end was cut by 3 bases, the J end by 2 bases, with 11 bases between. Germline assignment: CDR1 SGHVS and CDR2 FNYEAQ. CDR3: CASSLVYNPYNEQFF. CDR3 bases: TGTGCCAGCAGCTTGGTTTACAACCCCTACAATGAGCAGTTCTTC.